A selection of T cell receptor beta chains follows, all from one sample in a study of cytomegalovirus exposure and HLA in healthy donors. Here immunoSEQ multiplex PCR was the method, and the copy in TCRdb shows in-frame clones only, minus some. The table has approximately 150,000 clones, about 85% seen once. The sequenced material came from PBMCs. These receptors all come from a boy younger than 10 in good health and CMV-seronegative. CDR3s include the opening cysteine and the closing phenylalanine or tryptophan. D genes are given only for firm matches. The size of a clone is reported for some rows only, either as once, few or many, or as a class for expanded clones.

D: TRBD2; size: NA; J: TRBJ2-1; length: 19; V: TRBV5-4; DNA: TGTGCCAGCAGCTTGGCCTTACTAGCGGGAGGAAGCTCCTACAATGAGCAGTTCTTC; CDR3: CASSLALLAGGSSYNEQFF
D: TRBD1; size: NA; J: TRBJ2-3; length: 15; V: TRBV5-1; DNA: TGCGCCAGCAGCTTGTCACAGGGGGGAACAGATACGCAGTATTTT; CDR3: CASSLSQGGTDTQYF
D: TRBD2; size: NA; J: TRBJ2-4; length: 16; V: TRBV5-1; DNA: TGCGCCAGCAGCTTAGCCAGCGGGAGTTTCAAAAACATTCAGTACTTC; CDR3: CASSLASGSFKNIQYF
D: TRBD1; size: once; J: TRBJ1-2; length: 16; V: TRBV10-3; DNA: TGTGCCATCAGGGAAAGGACAGGGAGAGCTAACTATGGCTACACCTTC; CDR3: CAIRERTGRANYGYTF
D: TRBD2; size: NA; J: TRBJ2-1; length: 17; V: TRBV2; DNA: TGTGCCAGCAGTGGATCCGGGAGGGCCAGACCCGACCGCGGATGGGTCTTC; CDR3: CASSGSGRARPDRGWVF
D: NA; size: NA; J: TRBJ2-7; length: 14; V: TRBV27; DNA: TGTGCCAGCAGTCCGTCGACAGGCCCCTACGAGCAGTACTTC; CDR3: CASSPSTGPYEQYF
D: NA; size: NA; J: TRBJ1-1; length: 12; V: TRBV10-3; DNA: TGTGCCATCAGCTACCGGGGATCGGAAGCTTTCTTT; CDR3: CAISYRGSEAFF
D: NA; size: NA; J: TRBJ1-1; length: 13; V: TRBV6-4; DNA: TGTGCCAGCAGTGATGGGGGAGGCGCTGAAGCTTTCTTT; CDR3: CASSDGGGAEAFF
D: NA; size: NA; J: TRBJ2-7; length: 12; V: TRBV27; DNA: TGTGCCAGCAGTTTCGGAGGTCGGGAGCAGTACTTC; CDR3: CASSFGGREQYF
D: TRBD1; size: NA; J: TRBJ2-5; length: 11; V: TRBV12-5; DNA: TGTGCTAGTGGGTCACAGGGGGCCCAGTACTTC; CDR3: CASGSQGAQYF
D: TRBD1; size: NA; J: TRBJ1-3; length: 14; V: TRBV2; DNA: TGTGCCAGCAGTCGCGACAGGGGATCGAACACCATATATTTT; CDR3: CASSRDRGSNTIYF
D: NA; size: NA; J: TRBJ2-6; length: 17; V: TRBV7-9; DNA: TGTGCCAGCAGGCAGAGGGGGGGTAACTCTGGGGCCAACGTCCTGACTTTC; CDR3: CASRQRGGNSGANVLTF
D: NA; size: few; J: TRBJ2-3; length: 14; V: TRBV9; DNA: TGTGCCAGCAGCGTACAGGGTACCACAGATACGCAGTATTTT; CDR3: CASSVQGTTDTQYF
D: TRBD1; size: NA; J: TRBJ2-1; length: 17; V: TRBV2; DNA: TGTGCCAGCAGTGAAGGTACCGGGACAGGGGTTTTGAATGAGCAGTTCTTC; CDR3: CASSEGTGTGVLNEQFF
D: NA; size: few; J: TRBJ2-7; length: 15; V: TRBV27; DNA: TGTGCCAGCAGTTCCTCAGGGGTAAGCTCCTACGAGCAGTACTTC; CDR3: CASSSSGVSSYEQYF
D: TRBD2; size: few; J: TRBJ2-2; length: 16; V: TRBV9; DNA: TGTGCCAGCAGCGTAGAACTAGCGGACAACACCGGGGAGCTGTTTTTT; CDR3: CASSVELADNTGELFF
D: NA; size: once; J: TRBJ1-1; length: 12; V: TRBV29-1; DNA: TGCAGCGTTGAAAGGGGCCACACTGAAGCTTTCTTT; CDR3: CSVERGHTEAFF
D: TRBD1; size: NA; J: TRBJ1-2; length: 13; V: TRBV5-1; DNA: TGCGCCAGCAGCACCTACAGGGGTGATGGCTACACCTTC; CDR3: CASSTYRGDGYTF
D: NA; size: NA; J: TRBJ2-2; length: 16; V: TRBV27; DNA: TGTGCCAGCAGTTTATCGCCCAACACGAACACCGGGGAGCTGTTTTTT; CDR3: CASSLSPNTNTGELFF
D: TRBD1; size: NA; J: TRBJ1-1; length: 16; V: TRBV4-3; DNA: TGCGCCAGCAGCCTATACAGGGGGCTTAGGGACACTGAAGCTTTCTTT; CDR3: CASSLYRGLRDTEAFF
D: NA; size: NA; J: TRBJ2-7; length: 18; V: TRBV30; DNA: TGTGCCTGGAGTGGCTTCCTGGGTAAGGGGGACCTCTCCTACGAGCAGTACTTC; CDR3: CAWSGFLGKGDLSYEQYF
D: NA; size: once; J: TRBJ2-7; length: 13; V: TRBV19; DNA: TGTGCCAGTAGTCAAGACTACTCCTACGAGCAGTACTTC; CDR3: CASSQDYSYEQYF
D: TRBD1; size: NA; J: TRBJ1-3; length: 15; V: TRBV10-3; DNA: TGTGCCATCAGTGGACAGGGGGCGCGGGGAAACACCATATATTTT; CDR3: CAISGQGARGNTIYF
D: NA; size: once; J: TRBJ2-7; length: 15; V: TRBV21-1; DNA: TGTGCCAGCAGCCGACAGGGGCTGGGGGGGTCCGAGCAGTACTTC; CDR3: CASSRQGLGGSEQYF
D: TRBD1; size: NA; J: TRBJ1-2; length: 15; V: TRBV5-1; DNA: TGCGCCAGCAGCTCCGGGACAGGGGGTCCCTATGGCTACACCTTC; CDR3: CASSSGTGGPYGYTF
D: TRBD1; size: NA; J: TRBJ2-7; length: 15; V: TRBV28; DNA: TGTGCCAGCAGACCTACAGGGGGGCCGACCTACGAGCAGTACTTC; CDR3: CASRPTGGPTYEQYF
D: TRBD1; size: NA; J: TRBJ2-3; length: 15; V: TRBV15; DNA: TGTGCCACCAGAGTTGACAGGGGGCTCGCAGATACGCAGTATTTT; CDR3: CATRVDRGLADTQYF
D: TRBD1; size: NA; J: TRBJ1-6; length: 14; V: TRBV7-3; DNA: TGTGCCAGCAGCACAGGACAGGTCGGGACACCCCTCCACTTT; CDR3: CASSTGQVGTPLHF
D: TRBD1; size: NA; J: TRBJ1-1; length: 13; V: TRBV9; DNA: TGTGCCAGCAGCGTGGATGGACAGGGCGACGCTTTCTTT; CDR3: CASSVDGQGDAFF
D: TRBD1; size: NA; J: TRBJ2-3; length: 17; V: TRBV2; DNA: TGTGCCAGCGTTGACTTGGCGGGACAGGGAAATGCAGATACGCAGTATTTT; CDR3: CASVDLAGQGNADTQYF
D: NA; size: NA; J: TRBJ1-5; length: 14; V: TRBV19; DNA: TGTGCCAGTAGTATTGTTCAGGTTCCGCAGCCCCAGCATTTT; CDR3: CASSIVQVPQPQHF
D: NA; size: NA; J: TRBJ1-1; length: 15; V: TRBV15; DNA: TGTGCCACCAGCAGAGCGAACTTAGCTGCCTCTGAAGCTTTCTTT; CDR3: CATSRANLAASEAFF
D: NA; size: NA; J: TRBJ2-7; length: 16; V: TRBV14; DNA: TGTGCCAGCAGCCCAGGAGTGAGGGCTGTAACCTACGAGCAGTACTTC; CDR3: CASSPGVRAVTYEQYF
D: TRBD1; size: NA; J: TRBJ2-7; length: 13; V: TRBV2; DNA: TGTGCCAGCAGAGGGACAGCTCGCTACGAGCAGTACTTC; CDR3: CASRGTARYEQYF
D: NA; size: NA; J: TRBJ1-3; length: 15; V: TRBV5-5; DNA: TGTGCCAGCAGCTTGGCCGGGAGCTCTGGAAACACCATATATTTT; CDR3: CASSLAGSSGNTIYF
D: NA; size: NA; J: TRBJ1-2; length: 13; V: TRBV5-1; DNA: TGCGCCAGCAGCTTAGAGCTTGGTGTTGGCTACACCTTC; CDR3: CASSLELGVGYTF
D: NA; size: NA; J: TRBJ1-6; length: 12; V: TRBV27; DNA: TGTGCCAGCTGGGCCCTAAATTCACCCCTCCACTTT; CDR3: CASWALNSPLHF
D: TRBD2; size: once; J: TRBJ2-3; length: 15; V: TRBV10-3; DNA: TGTGCCAGCCAGGGGAATAGCGGGGCTCAAGATACGCAGTATTTT; CDR3: CASQGNSGAQDTQYF
D: TRBD1; size: NA; J: TRBJ2-7; length: 16; V: TRBV6-6; DNA: TGTGCCAGCAGTCATCACCCGGGACAGGGGATTTACGAGCAGTACTTC; CDR3: CASSHHPGQGIYEQYF
D: TRBD1; size: NA; J: TRBJ1-1; length: 17; V: TRBV5-1; DNA: TGCGCCAGCAGCTTGGGACAGGGCGGGCCCCTCAGGACTGAAGCTTTCTTT; CDR3: CASSLGQGGPLRTEAFF
D: NA; size: NA; J: TRBJ1-6; length: 15; V: TRBV9; DNA: TGTGCCAGCAGCGTAAGGGACGAGGGGGTTTCACCCCTCCACTTT; CDR3: CASSVRDEGVSPLHF
D: NA; size: NA; J: TRBJ2-5; length: 15; V: TRBV11-2; DNA: TGTGCCAGCAGCTTAGACCGGACTATTAGGGAGACCCAGTACTTC; CDR3: CASSLDRTIRETQYF
D: TRBD1; size: NA; J: TRBJ1-1; length: 16; V: TRBV6-6; DNA: TGTGCCAGCATTGCAGGGGGCTTCGGCGGGAACACTGAAGCTTTCTTT; CDR3: CASIAGGFGGNTEAFF
D: TRBD2; size: NA; J: TRBJ2-5; length: 15; V: TRBV19; DNA: TGTGCCAGTAGCAAACTAGCGGGAGGGCGGGAGACCCAGTACTTC; CDR3: CASSKLAGGRETQYF
D: TRBD2; size: once; J: TRBJ2-7; length: 17; V: TRBV9; DNA: TGTGCCAGCAGCCGACGCCCGCTAGCGGGAATGTCCTACGAGCAGTACTTC; CDR3: CASSRRPLAGMSYEQYF
D: TRBD1; size: NA; J: TRBJ1-4; length: 15; V: TRBV5-1; DNA: TGCGCCAGCAGCTCCTCGGACAGGTCTAATGAAAAACTGTTTTTT; CDR3: CASSSSDRSNEKLFF
D: TRBD1; size: NA; J: TRBJ2-2; length: 15; V: TRBV7-3; DNA: TGTGCCAGCAGCCGGGGGGACAGGGACACCGGGGAGCTGTTTTTT; CDR3: CASSRGDRDTGELFF
D: TRBD2; size: NA; J: TRBJ2-7; length: 14; V: TRBV9; DNA: TGTGCCAGCAGCGGGGGACTAGCGGTTTACGAGCAGTACTTC; CDR3: CASSGGLAVYEQYF
D: NA; size: NA; J: TRBJ2-5; length: 14; V: TRBV27; DNA: TGTGCCACCAGACGAGACAGAGGGAGGGAGACCCAGTACTTC; CDR3: CATRRDRGRETQYF
D: TRBD1; size: NA; J: TRBJ2-7; length: 15; V: TRBV7-9; DNA: TGTGCCAGCAGTCACACAGGGGAAGGGACCTACGAGCAGTACTTC; CDR3: CASSHTGEGTYEQYF
D: TRBD2; size: NA; J: TRBJ2-5; length: 15; V: TRBV19; DNA: TGTGCCAGTAGTATCACGACTAGCGGACAAGAGACCCAGTACTTC; CDR3: CASSITTSGQETQYF
D: TRBD1; size: NA; J: TRBJ1-2; length: 15; V: TRBV19; DNA: TGTGCCAGTAGTATACCGGACAGGGTGTTCTATGGCTACACCTTC; CDR3: CASSIPDRVFYGYTF
D: NA; size: NA; J: TRBJ2-3; length: 16; V: TRBV25-1; DNA: TGTGCCAGCAGTGAAGGGGTTTTACAGGGCGCAGATACGCAGTATTTT; CDR3: CASSEGVLQGADTQYF
D: NA; size: NA; J: TRBJ2-1; length: 15; V: TRBV4-1; DNA: TGCGCCAGCAGCCAGAATGCGAATATCCACAATGAGCAGTTCTTC; CDR3: CASSQNANIHNEQFF
D: TRBD1; size: NA; J: TRBJ1-4; length: 14; V: TRBV28; DNA: TGTGCCAGCAGGGAGACAGGGCGGGATGAAAAACTGTTTTTT; CDR3: CASRETGRDEKLFF
D: TRBD1; size: NA; J: TRBJ2-2; length: 15; V: TRBV14; DNA: TGTGCCAGCAGCCCGGGACAGGGCCTCGCCGGGGAGCTGTTTTTT; CDR3: CASSPGQGLAGELFF
D: NA; size: NA; J: TRBJ2-2; length: 18; V: TRBV4-1; DNA: TGCGCCAGCAGCCAGTCCCCCAGGCTCAGGGCGAACACCGGGGAGCTGTTTTTT; CDR3: CASSQSPRLRANTGELFF
D: NA; size: NA; J: TRBJ1-6; length: 15; V: TRBV7-9; DNA: TGTGCCGTACAACAGAATGTTTTTGGGCGTTCACCCCTCCACTTT; CDR3: CAVQQNVFGRSPLHF
D: TRBD1; size: NA; J: TRBJ2-1; length: 19; V: TRBV18; DNA: TGTGCCAGCTCACCGAACACCTTGACAGGGGGCGAATCCTACAATGAGCAGTTCTTC; CDR3: CASSPNTLTGGESYNEQFF